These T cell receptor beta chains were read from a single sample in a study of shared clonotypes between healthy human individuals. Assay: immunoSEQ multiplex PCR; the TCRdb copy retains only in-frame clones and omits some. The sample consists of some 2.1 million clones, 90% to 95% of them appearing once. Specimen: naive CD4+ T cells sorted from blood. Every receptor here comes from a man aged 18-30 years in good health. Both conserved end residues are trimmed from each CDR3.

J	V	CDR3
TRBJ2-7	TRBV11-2	ASSVDRAYEQY
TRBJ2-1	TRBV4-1	ASSHAIRGGGKDNEQF
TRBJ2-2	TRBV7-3	ASSQTGPTGELF
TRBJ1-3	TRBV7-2	ASSPRSAGIGNTIY
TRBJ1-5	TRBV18	ASSPPGQGFPQH
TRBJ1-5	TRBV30	AWNDNSNQPQH
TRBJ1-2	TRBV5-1	ASSPSGGVPTDGYT
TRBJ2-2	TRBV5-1	ASSFRTNTGELF
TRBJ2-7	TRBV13	ASSSLTGYAYEQY
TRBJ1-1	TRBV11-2	ASSLDLGSEAF
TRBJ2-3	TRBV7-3	ASSLARDRGTDTQY